This T cell receptor (beta chain) came from a study of cytomegalovirus exposure and HLA in healthy donors. The PCR had 60 Vbeta and 13 Jbeta primers. Clones were sequenced by immunoSEQ multiplex PCR, and TCRdb holds only the in-frame ones, with some missing. The sample has over 150,000 clones, around 77% seen once. Germline-derived CDR1 and CDR2 are SGHRS and YFSETQ. V shed 0 bases and J 8 bases; nucleotides not matched to a gene: 5. The CDR3 is 14 residues long. What was sequenced was PBMCs. The V and J genes are TRBV5-1 and TRBJ1-3, with 7 positions matching TRBD1. This clonotype was obtained from a woman in her 30s in good health and CMV-seronegative. CDR3 bases: TGCGCCAGCAGCTTGGGACAGGGAGGAGACACCATATATTTT. Protein product: CASSLGQGGDTIYF. The variable domain in full, with the rest retrieved from reference TRBV5-1 and TRBJ1-3, is KAGVTQTPRYLIKTRGQQVTLSCSPISGHRSVSWYQQTPGQGLQFLFEYFSETQRNKGNFPGRFSGRQFSNSRSEMNVSTLELGDSALYLCASSLGQGGDTIYFGEGSWLTVV.